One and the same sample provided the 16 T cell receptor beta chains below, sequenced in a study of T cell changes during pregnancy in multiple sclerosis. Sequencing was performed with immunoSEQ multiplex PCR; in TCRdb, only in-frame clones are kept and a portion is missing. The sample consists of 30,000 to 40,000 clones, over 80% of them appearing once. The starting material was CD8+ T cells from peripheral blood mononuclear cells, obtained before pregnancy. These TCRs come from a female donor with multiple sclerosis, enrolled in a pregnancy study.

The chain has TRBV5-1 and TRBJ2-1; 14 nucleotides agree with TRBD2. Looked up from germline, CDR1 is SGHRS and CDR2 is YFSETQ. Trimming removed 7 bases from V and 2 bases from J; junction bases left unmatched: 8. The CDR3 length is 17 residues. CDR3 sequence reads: CASRLAGGPSPYNEQFF. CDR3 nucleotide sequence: TGCGCCAGCCGACTAGCGGGGGGGCCCTCGCCCTACAATGAGCAGTTCTTC.

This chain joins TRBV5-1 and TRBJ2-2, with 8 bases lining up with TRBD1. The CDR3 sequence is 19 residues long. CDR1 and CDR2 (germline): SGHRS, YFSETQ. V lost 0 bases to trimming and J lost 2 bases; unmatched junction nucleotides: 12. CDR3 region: CASSLVDRGPPLNTGELFF. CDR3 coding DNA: TGCGCCAGCAGCTTGGTTGACAGGGGTCCCCCTTTAAACACCGGGGAGCTGTTTTTT. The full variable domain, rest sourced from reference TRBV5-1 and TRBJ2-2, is KAGVTQTPRYLIKTRGQQVTLSCSPISGHRSVSWYQQTPGQGLQFLFEYFSETQRNKGNFPGRFSGRQFSNSRSEMNVSTLELGDSALYLCASSLVDRGPPLNTGELFFGEGSRLTVL.

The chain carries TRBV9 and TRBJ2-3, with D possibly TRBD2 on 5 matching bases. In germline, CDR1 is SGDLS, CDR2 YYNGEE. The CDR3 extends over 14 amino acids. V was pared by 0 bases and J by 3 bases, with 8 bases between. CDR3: CASSVVLATDTQYF. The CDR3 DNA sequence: TGTGCCAGCAGCGTAGTGCTAGCTACAGATACGCAGTATTTT.

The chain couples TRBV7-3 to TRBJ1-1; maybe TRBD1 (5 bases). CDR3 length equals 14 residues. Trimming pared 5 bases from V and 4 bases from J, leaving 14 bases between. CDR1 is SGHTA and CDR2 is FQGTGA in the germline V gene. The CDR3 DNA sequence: TGTGCCAGCAGCCTATCGGGGGGGGGCACTGAAGCTTTCTTT. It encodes CASSLSGGGTEAFF.

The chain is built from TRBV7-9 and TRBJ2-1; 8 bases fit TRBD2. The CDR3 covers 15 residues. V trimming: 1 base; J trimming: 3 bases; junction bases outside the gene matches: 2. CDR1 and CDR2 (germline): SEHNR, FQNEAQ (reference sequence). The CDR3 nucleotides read TGTGCCAGCAGCTTAGAGGCGGGAGGCTACAATGAGCAGTTCTTC. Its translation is CASSLEAGGYNEQFF. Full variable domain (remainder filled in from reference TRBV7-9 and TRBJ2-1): DTGVSQNPRHKITKRGQNVTFRCDPISEHNRLYWYRQTLGQGPEFLTYFQNEAQLEKSRLLSDRFSAERPKGSFSTLEIQRTEQGDSAMYLCASSLEAGGYNEQFFGPGTRLTVL.

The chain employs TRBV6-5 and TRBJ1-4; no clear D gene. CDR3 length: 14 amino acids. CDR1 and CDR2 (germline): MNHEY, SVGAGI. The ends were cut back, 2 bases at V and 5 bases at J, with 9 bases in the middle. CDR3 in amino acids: CASSYATENEKLFF. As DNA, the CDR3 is TGTGCCAGCAGTTACGCGACGGAGAATGAAAAACTGTTTTTT.

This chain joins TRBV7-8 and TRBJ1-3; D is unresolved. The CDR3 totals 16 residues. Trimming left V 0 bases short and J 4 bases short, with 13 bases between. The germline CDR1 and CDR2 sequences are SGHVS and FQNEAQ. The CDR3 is CASSLADGVPGNTIYF. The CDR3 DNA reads TGTGCCAGCAGCTTAGCGGACGGGGTTCCAGGAAACACCATATATTTT.

CDR3 loop: CASSQDRELANYGYTF. CDR3 nucleotides: TGCGCCAGCAGCCAAGATCGGGAGTTAGCTAACTATGGCTACACCTTC. The chain uses TRBV4-1 and TRBJ1-2; no definite D call. The germline V gene has CDR1 MGHRA and CDR2 YSYEKL. The CDR3 totals 16 residues. V lost 0 bases, J lost 0 bases, and 11 bases lay in between.

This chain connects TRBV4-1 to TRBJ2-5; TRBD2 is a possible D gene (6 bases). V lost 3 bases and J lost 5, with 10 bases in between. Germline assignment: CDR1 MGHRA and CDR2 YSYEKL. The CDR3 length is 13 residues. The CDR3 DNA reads TGCGCCAGCAGCCAGGGACTCCGGGAGACCCAGTACTTC. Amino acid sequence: CASSQGLRETQYF.

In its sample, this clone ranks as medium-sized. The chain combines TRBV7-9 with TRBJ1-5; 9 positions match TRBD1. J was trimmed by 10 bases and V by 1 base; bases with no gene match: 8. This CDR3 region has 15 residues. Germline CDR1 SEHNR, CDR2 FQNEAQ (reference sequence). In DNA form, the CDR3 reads TGTGCCAGCAGCTTAGGGACAGGGGACGTCGAACCCCAGCATTTT. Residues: CASSLGTGDVEPQHF.

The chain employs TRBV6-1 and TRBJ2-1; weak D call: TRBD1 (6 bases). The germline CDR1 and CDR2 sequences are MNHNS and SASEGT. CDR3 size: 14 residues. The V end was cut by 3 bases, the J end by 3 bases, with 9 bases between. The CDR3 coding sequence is TGTGCCAGCAGTGATAGGGGGAGCTACAATGAGCAGTTCTTC. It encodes CASSDRGSYNEQFF.

The CDR3 reads CASSQGIYTEAFF. The DNA for the CDR3 is TGTGCCAGCAGTCAGGGTATTTACACTGAAGCTTTCTTT. V is TRBV27 and J is TRBJ1-1; possible D gene TRBD1, 5 bases. Germline CDR1 is MNHEY and CDR2 is SMNVEV (reference sequence). V lost 5 bases and J lost 3, with 10 bases in between. The CDR3 is made up of 13 amino acids.

CDR3 region: CASSYTDTAEQYF. The CDR3 bases are TGTGCCAGCAGTTACACTGATACCGCCGAGCAGTACTTC. V and J are TRBV6-6 and TRBJ2-7; no definite D call. Germline-derived CDR1 and CDR2 are MNHNY and SVGAGI (reference sequence). V was cut by 2 bases and J by 6 bases, with 11 bases left in between. This CDR3 is 13 amino acids long.

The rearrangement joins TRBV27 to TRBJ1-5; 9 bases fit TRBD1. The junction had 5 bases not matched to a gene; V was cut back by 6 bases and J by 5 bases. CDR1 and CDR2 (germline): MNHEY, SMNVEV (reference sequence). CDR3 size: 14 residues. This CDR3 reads CASRPDRGYQPQHF. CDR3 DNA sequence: TGTGCCAGCAGGCCGGACAGGGGCTATCAGCCCCAGCATTTT.

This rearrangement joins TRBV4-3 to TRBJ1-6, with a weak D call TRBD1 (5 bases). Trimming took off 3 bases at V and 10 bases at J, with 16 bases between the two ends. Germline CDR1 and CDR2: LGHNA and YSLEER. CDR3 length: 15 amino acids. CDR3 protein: CASSHQKGQSSPLHF. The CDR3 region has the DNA TGCGCCAGCAGCCACCAAAAGGGGCAGTCCTCACCCCTCCACTTT.

The CDR3, as DNA: TGTGCCAGCAGTTTAGCGGGGCCTTCAGATACGCAGTATTTT. Translation: CASSLAGPSDTQYF. The V and J genes are TRBV27 and TRBJ2-3; perhaps TRBD2 as D (6 bases). V lost 2 bases and J 4 bases, leaving 10 bases between the germline ends. The germline gives CDR1 MNHEY, CDR2 SMNVEV (reference sequence). CDR3 length: 14 residues.